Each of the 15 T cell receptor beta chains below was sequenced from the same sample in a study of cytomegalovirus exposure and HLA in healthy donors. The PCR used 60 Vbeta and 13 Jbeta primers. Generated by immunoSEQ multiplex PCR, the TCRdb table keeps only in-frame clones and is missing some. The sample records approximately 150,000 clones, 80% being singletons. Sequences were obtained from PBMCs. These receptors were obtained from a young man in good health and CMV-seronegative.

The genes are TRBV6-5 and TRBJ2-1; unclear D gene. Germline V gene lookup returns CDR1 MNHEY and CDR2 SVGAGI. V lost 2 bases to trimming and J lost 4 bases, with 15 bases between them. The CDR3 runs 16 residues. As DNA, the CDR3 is TGTGCCAGCAGTTACGATGTGAGACTCGGGTACAATGAGCAGTTCTTC. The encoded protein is CASSYDVRLGYNEQFF.

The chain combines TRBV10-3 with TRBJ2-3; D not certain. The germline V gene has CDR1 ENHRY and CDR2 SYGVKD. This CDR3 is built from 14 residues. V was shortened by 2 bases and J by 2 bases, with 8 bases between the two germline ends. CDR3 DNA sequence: TGTGCCATCAGTGAGCGAGAGTTCACAGATACGCAGTATTTT. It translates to CAISEREFTDTQYF.

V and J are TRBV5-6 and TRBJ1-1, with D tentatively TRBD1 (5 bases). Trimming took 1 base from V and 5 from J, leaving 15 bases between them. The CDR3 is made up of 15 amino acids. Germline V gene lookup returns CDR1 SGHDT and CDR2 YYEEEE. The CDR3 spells CASSLPVSGGTEAFF. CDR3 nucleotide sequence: TGTGCCAGCAGCTTGCCGGTGTCCGGGGGGACTGAAGCTTTCTTT.

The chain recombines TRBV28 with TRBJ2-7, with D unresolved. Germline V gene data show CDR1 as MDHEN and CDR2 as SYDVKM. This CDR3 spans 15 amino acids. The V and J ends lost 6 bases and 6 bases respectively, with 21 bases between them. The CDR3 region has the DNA TGTGCCAGCAGCCCCCGATCGCGGTCAACGGGCGAGCAGTACTTC. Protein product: CASSPRSRSTGEQYF.

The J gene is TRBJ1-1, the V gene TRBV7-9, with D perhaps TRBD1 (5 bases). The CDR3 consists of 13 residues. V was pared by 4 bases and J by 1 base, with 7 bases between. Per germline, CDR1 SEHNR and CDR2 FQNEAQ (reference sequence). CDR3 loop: CASSSQGNTEAFF. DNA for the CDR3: TGTGCCAGCAGCTCGCAGGGGAACACTGAAGCTTTCTTT.

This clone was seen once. The CDR3 is CASSRAVQTYPAYPETQYF. As DNA, the CDR3 is TGTGCCAGCAGTCGAGCGGTGCAGACTTACCCAGCTTATCCAGAGACCCAGTACTTC. The rearrangement links TRBV7-9 to TRBJ2-5; D might be TRBD2 (5 bases). The germline gives CDR1 SEHNR, CDR2 FQNEAQ (reference sequence). The V end was cut by 6 bases, the J end by 4 bases, with 30 bases between. The CDR3 runs 19 residues. The full variable domain, rest sourced from reference TRBV7-9 and TRBJ2-5, is DTGVSQNPRHKITKRGQNVTFRCDPISEHNRLYWYRQTLGQGPEFLTYFQNEAQLEKSRLLSDRFSAERPKGSFSTLEIQRTEQGDSAMYLCASSRAVQTYPAYPETQYFGPGTRLLVL.

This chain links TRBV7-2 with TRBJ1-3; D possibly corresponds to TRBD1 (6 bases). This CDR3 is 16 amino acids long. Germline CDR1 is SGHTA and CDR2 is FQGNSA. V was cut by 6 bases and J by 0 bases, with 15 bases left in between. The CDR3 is CASSVTGQYSGNTIYF. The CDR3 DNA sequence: TGTGCCAGCAGTGTCACCGGACAGTACTCTGGAAACACCATATATTTT.

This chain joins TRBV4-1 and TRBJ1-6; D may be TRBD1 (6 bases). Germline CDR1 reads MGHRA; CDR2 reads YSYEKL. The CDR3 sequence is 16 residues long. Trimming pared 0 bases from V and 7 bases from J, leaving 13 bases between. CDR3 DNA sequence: TGCGCCAGCAGCCAAGAGGGGGGGACAAGCAATTCACCCCTCCACTTT. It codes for CASSQEGGTSNSPLHF.

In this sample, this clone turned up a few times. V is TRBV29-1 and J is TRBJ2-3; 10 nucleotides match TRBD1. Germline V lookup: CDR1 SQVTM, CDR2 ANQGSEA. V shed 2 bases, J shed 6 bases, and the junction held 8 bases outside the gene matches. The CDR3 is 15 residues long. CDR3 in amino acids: CSVEPTGGGVDTQYF. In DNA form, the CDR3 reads TGCAGCGTTGAACCGACAGGGGGCGGGGTGGATACGCAGTATTTT.

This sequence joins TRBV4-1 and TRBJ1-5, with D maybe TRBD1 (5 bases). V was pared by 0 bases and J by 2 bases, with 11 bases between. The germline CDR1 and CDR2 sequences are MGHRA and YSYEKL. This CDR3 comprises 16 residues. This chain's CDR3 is CASSQDAREGNQPQHF. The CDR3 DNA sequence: TGCGCCAGCAGCCAAGACGCCAGGGAGGGCAATCAGCCCCAGCATTTT.

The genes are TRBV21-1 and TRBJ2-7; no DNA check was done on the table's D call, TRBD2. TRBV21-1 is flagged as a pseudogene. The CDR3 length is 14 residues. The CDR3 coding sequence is TGTGCCAGCAGCGAAGCGGGAGGGCCGCACGAGCAGTACTTC. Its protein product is CASSEAGGPHEQYF.

CDR3 residues: CASSQPGVEQYF. The CDR3 bases are TGCGCCAGCAGCCAACCAGGGGTCGAGCAGTACTTC. The chain couples TRBV4-1 to TRBJ2-7; weak D call: TRBD1 (6 bases). Per the germline V gene, CDR1 is MGHRA and CDR2 is YSYEKL. V was cut by 2 bases and J by 6 bases, with 8 bases left in between. CDR3 length: 12 amino acids.

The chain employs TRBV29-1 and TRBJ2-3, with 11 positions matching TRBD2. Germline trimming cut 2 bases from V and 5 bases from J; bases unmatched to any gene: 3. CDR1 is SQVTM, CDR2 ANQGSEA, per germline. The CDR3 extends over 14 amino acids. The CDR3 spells CSVEPGLAEDTQYF. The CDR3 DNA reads TGCAGCGTTGAACCGGGACTAGCGGAAGATACGCAGTATTTT.

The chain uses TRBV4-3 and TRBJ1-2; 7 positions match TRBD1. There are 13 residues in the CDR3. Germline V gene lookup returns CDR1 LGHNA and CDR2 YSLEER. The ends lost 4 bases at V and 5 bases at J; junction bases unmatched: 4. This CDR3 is CASSRTGEYGYTF. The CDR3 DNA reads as TGCGCCAGCAGCCGAACAGGGGAATATGGCTACACCTTC.

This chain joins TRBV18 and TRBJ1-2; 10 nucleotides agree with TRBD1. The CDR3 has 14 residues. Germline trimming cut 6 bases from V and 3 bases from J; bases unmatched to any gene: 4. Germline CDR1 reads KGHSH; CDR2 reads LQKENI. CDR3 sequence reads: CASSPGTGDYGYTF. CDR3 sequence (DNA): TGTGCCAGCTCCCCAGGGACAGGGGACTATGGCTACACCTTC.